The 27 T cell receptor beta chains given below trace back to one sample, sequenced in a study of identical twins. TCRdb re-analysed the 5' RACE reads in MiXCR, keeping a single row per CDR3 protein. The table lists about 210,000 distinct CDR3 sequences, roughly a tenth of them singletons. Sequencing was performed on memory (CD45RO+) T cells sorted from blood. These receptors all stem from a woman aged 18-29 years in good health.

The chain carries TRBV7-2 and TRBJ1-5; D call uncertain. This CDR3 has 14 amino acids. Looked up from germline, CDR1 is SGHTA and CDR2 is FQGNSA. V dropped 2 bases and J dropped 1 base, with 6 bases sitting between them. The CDR3 loop is CASSLQMSNQPQHF. For the CDR3, the DNA is TGTGCCAGCAGCTTACAGATGAGCAATCAGCCCCAGCATTTT. Variable domain in full (rest from reference TRBV7-2 and TRBJ1-5): GAGVSQSPSNKVTEKGKDVELRCDPISGHTALYWYRQSLGQGLEFLIYFQGNSAPDKSGLPSDRFSAERTGGSVSTLTIQRTQQEDSAVYLCASSLQMSNQPQHFGDGTRLSIL.

V gene TRBV7-2 combines with J gene TRBJ2-3; D possibly corresponds to TRBD2 (6 bases). V was pared by 0 bases and J by 5 bases, with 18 bases between. The CDR3 extends over 17 amino acids. Germline-derived CDR1 and CDR2 are SGHTA and FQGNSA. For the CDR3, the DNA is TGTGCCAGCAGCTTAGCAGGTCCGTCAACCGGGAGAGATACGCAGTATTTT. It encodes CASSLAGPSTGRDTQYF.

This clonotype has only a few counts. Here the CDR3 reads CASSQDPPAEETDTQYF. CDR3 DNA: TGCGCCAGCAGCCAAGACCCCCCCGCCGAAGAAACAGATACGCAGTATTTT. This chain connects TRBV4-3 to TRBJ2-3; unclear D gene. The CDR3 runs to 17 residues. Germline V gene lookup returns CDR1 LGHNA and CDR2 YSLEER. V gave up 0 bases and J gave up 3 bases, with 16 bases separating them.

This clonotype was seen at least ten times. V and J are TRBV29-1 and TRBJ2-2; D remains unclear. The CDR3 is 13 amino acids. Germline V lookup: CDR1 SQVTM, CDR2 ANQGSEA. Trimming left V 4 bases short and J 3 bases short, with 9 bases between. The CDR3 DNA follows: TGCAGCGTTGTTTCCGGTGACACCGGGGAGCTGTTTTTT. It is translated as CSVVSGDTGELFF.

This clonotype was detected ten times or more. The J gene is TRBJ2-7, the V gene TRBV5-6, with a tentative D call TRBD1 (5 bases). V was cut by 1 base and J by 3 bases, with 17 bases left in between. Germline V gives CDR1 SGHDT, CDR2 YYEEEE. This CDR3 has 16 residues. CDR3 sequence: CASSLRRSWGVYEQYF. In nucleotides, the CDR3 is TGTGCCAGCAGCTTGAGACGGTCATGGGGCGTCTACGAGCAGTACTTC.

The chain uses TRBV18 and TRBJ2-7; the D gene is possibly TRBD2 (6 bases). The CDR3 is 15 amino acids. Trimming removed 2 bases from V and 5 bases from J, with 16 bases in between. Per germline, CDR1 KGHSH and CDR2 LQKENI. The DNA of the CDR3 is TGTGCCAGCTCACCATCTTTCGGGAGCACGAACGAGCAGTACTTC. It yields the protein CASSPSFGSTNEQYF. Full variable domain (missing parts from reference TRBV18 and TRBJ2-7): NAGVMQNPRHLVRRRGQEARLRCSPMKGHSHVYWYRQLPEEGLKFMVYLQKENIIDESGMPKERFSAEFPKEGPSILRIQQVVRGDSAAYFCASSPSFGSTNEQYFGPGTRLTVT.

In its sample, this clonotype was seen many times. The rearrangement links TRBV18 to TRBJ1-1; D gene ambiguous. The CDR3 covers 13 residues. Germline V CDR1 and CDR2: KGHSH, LQKENI. Trimming left V 5 bases short and J 1 base short, with 8 bases between. The CDR3 loop reads CASSSQANTEAFF. The CDR3 DNA follows: TGTGCCAGCTCATCACAAGCGAACACTGAAGCTTTCTTT.

V usage is TRBV4-3 and J usage is TRBJ2-5; 8 nucleotides line up with TRBD2. Germline CDR1 reads LGHNA; CDR2 reads YSLEER. The J segment lost 3 bases and the V segment lost 1 base, leaving 4 bases of the junction unmatched. The CDR3 length is 15 residues. Here the CDR3 reads CASSQASGGEETQYF. In DNA form, the CDR3 reads TGCGCCAGCAGCCAAGCGAGCGGGGGTGAAGAGACCCAGTACTTC.

The gene calls are TRBV12-3 or TRBV12-4 and TRBJ2-1, with 10 bases aligning to TRBD2. The CDR3 consists of 16 residues. The V and J ends lost 1 base and 8 bases, in that order; junction bases with no gene match: 8. Here the CDR3 DNA reads TGTGCCAGCAGTTTAGGTCTGAGGCTAGCGGGGGATGAGCAGTTCTTC. Translated, it gives CASSLGLRLAGDEQFF.

Only one count was recorded for this clonotype. The rearrangement uses TRBV20-1 and TRBJ2-6; D is unresolved. Trimming removed 1 base from V and 0 bases from J, with 1 base in between. From germline, CDR1 is DFQATT and CDR2 SNEGSKA (reference sequence). CDR3 length: 13 residues. CDR3 region: CSARVSGANVLTF. The CDR3 nucleotides are TGCAGTGCTAGAGTCTCTGGGGCCAACGTCCTGACTTTC.

This clonotype has just a few counts. The rearrangement joins TRBV10-1 to TRBJ2-3; tentative D call: TRBD2 (6 bases). Germline V CDR1 and CDR2: WNHNN, SYGVQD (reference sequence). This CDR3 has 13 residues. V lost 4 bases and J 4 bases, leaving 9 bases between the germline ends. The CDR3 DNA reads as TGCGCCAGCAGTGTAGCGGTCGCAGATACGCAGTATTTT. This gives the protein CASSVAVADTQYF.

This chain links TRBV15 with TRBJ2-5; 9 nucleotides agree with TRBD2. The CDR3 contains 14 residues. Germline-derived CDR1 and CDR2 are LNHNV and YYDKDF (reference sequence). The V segment lost 5 bases and the J segment 5 bases; nucleotides outside the gene matches: 6. CDR3 in amino acids: CATSGRGGRETQYF. CDR3 nucleotides: TGTGCCACCAGCGGGCGGGGGGGCCGGGAGACCCAGTACTTC.

This clonotype appeared a few times. Here the CDR3 reads CASSVIGYEQYF. The CDR3 region has the DNA TGTGCCAGCTCTGTGATCGGCTACGAGCAGTACTTC. The rearrangement joins TRBV11-2 to TRBJ2-7, with unresolved D. V was pared by 8 bases and J by 3 bases, with 11 bases between. CDR1 SGHAT and CDR2 FQNNGV come from the germline V gene. CDR3 length: 12 amino acids.

This clonotype was counted between two and nine times. The chain combines TRBV12-3 or TRBV12-4 with TRBJ2-7, with D possibly TRBD1 on 5 matching bases. Trimming left V 7 bases short and J 5 bases short, with 15 bases between. The CDR3 covers 13 residues. The CDR3 DNA reads TGTGCCAGCACTCAACCAGGGTTCCACGAGCAGTACTTC. Protein sequence: CASTQPGFHEQYF.

The table lists this clonotype with many counts. This chain connects TRBV6-2 or TRBV6-3 to TRBJ2-1, with 9 bases identical to TRBD2. The CDR3 runs 17 residues. After removal of 0 bases from V and 4 bases from J, the junction contained 7 bases not matched to a gene. Germline values: CDR1 MNHEY, CDR2 SVGEGT. The CDR3 nucleotides read TGTGCCAGCAGTTACTCGGCGCCTAGCGGGGTTTACAATGAGCAGTTCTTC. This encodes CASSYSAPSGVYNEQFF.

The sample holds a few counts of this clonotype. V and J are TRBV6-1 and TRBJ1-2; D remains ambiguous. In germline, CDR1 is MNHNS, CDR2 SASEGT. V lost 2 bases, J lost 2 bases, and 6 bases lay in between. This CDR3 has 13 residues. The CDR3 bases are TGTGCCAGCAGTGAACTCCAGAACTATGGCTACACCTTC. It encodes CASSELQNYGYTF.

The rearrangement links TRBV21-1 to TRBJ1-5; the D call of TRBD1 is as the table states it, not checked on the DNA. TRBV21-1 is a recognized pseudogene. CDR3 length: 14 amino acids. In DNA, the CDR3 is TGTGCCAGCAACCCCTCGACCTCAGATCAGCCCCAGCATTTT. Encoded protein: CASNPSTSDQPQHF.

The sample holds many counts of this clonotype. The chain has TRBV4-2 and TRBJ2-3; D remains ambiguous. The CDR3 is made up of 13 amino acids. The germline CDR1 and CDR2 sequences are LGHNA and YNFKEQ. The V end lost 1 base, the J end lost 0 bases, and 2 bases lay between the germline ends. The CDR3, as DNA: TGTGCCAGCAGCCAAGCTAGCACAGATACGCAGTATTTT. Translated, it gives CASSQASTDTQYF.

The J gene is TRBJ1-2, the V gene TRBV20-1; D remains unclear. The CDR3 is 13 amino acids. CDR1 and CDR2 (germline): DFQATT, SNEGSKA (reference sequence). V lost 1 base to trimming and J lost 0 bases, with 6 bases between them. CDR3: CSARGAANYGYTF. The CDR3 nucleotides are TGCAGTGCTAGAGGGGCCGCTAACTATGGCTACACCTTC.

V and J are TRBV20-1 and TRBJ2-1, with D perhaps matching TRBD1 or TRBD2 (5 bases each). The V gene lost 3 bases and the J gene lost 5 bases, with 17 bases spanning the gap. Germline V gene sequence: CDR1 DFQATT, CDR2 SNEGSKA (reference sequence). The CDR3 sequence is 15 residues long. In DNA, the CDR3 is TGCAGTGCTAGGGGGACGCGAGAACCCCACAATGAGCAGTTCTTC. Translated: CSARGTREPHNEQFF.

This clonotype was counted between two and nine times. The chain joins TRBV7-2 to TRBJ2-2; the D gene could be TRBD1 or TRBD2 (6 bases each). The CDR3 is 14 residues long. Trimming left V 5 bases short and J 5 bases short, with 12 bases between. Germline V gene sequence: CDR1 SGHTA, CDR2 FQGNSA. The CDR3 region has the DNA TGTGCCAGCAGCCTGACTAGGGGGACCGGGGAGCTGTTTTTT. Its protein product is CASSLTRGTGELFF.

Notes on this clonotype: A much larger clonotype is one base distant, so this may be a read error. The V call is TRBV12-3 or TRBV12-4, the J call TRBJ1-1; D might be TRBD1 (5 bases). This CDR3 region has 14 residues. Trimming removed 9 bases at V and 6 bases at J, with 20 bases between. In nucleotides, the CDR3 is TGTGCCAGAAGTCCGACCTACTTAGGGGCTGAAGCTTTCTTT. This codes for CARSPTYLGAEAFF.

There are a few counts of this clonotype. The rearrangement uses TRBV12-3 or TRBV12-4 and TRBJ1-1; D unclear. V was pared by 3 bases and J by 0 bases, with 8 bases between. The CDR3 covers 14 residues. Written as DNA, the CDR3 is TGTGCCAGCAGTTTTGTAGGGATGAACACTGAAGCTTTCTTT. It encodes CASSFVGMNTEAFF.

This clonotype was detected only a few times. The chain is built from TRBV11-2 and TRBJ2-7; TRBD1 matches 11 bases. Trimming at V came to 4 bases and at J to 0 bases, leaving 17 bases not matched to a gene. Germline-derived CDR1 and CDR2 are SGHAT and FQNNGV. This CDR3 contains 20 residues. CDR3 in DNA: TGTGCCAGCAGCTCCCACATCACCGGGACAGGGGGTCTACACTCCTACGAGCAGTACTTC. Translation: CASSSHITGTGGLHSYEQYF.

This clonotype was found a few times. The genes are TRBV6-5 and TRBJ2-3, with 8 bases identical to TRBD2. This CDR3 has 15 residues. Germline V gene sequence: CDR1 MNHEY, CDR2 SVGAGI. The ends lost 6 bases at V and 2 bases at J; junction bases unmatched: 7. CDR3 nucleotides: TGTGCCAGCAGGTTAGAGCGGGAGTTCACAGATACGCAGTATTTT. It yields the protein CASRLEREFTDTQYF.

In this sample, this clonotype turned up many times. The chain links TRBV6-1 to TRBJ2-3; tentatively, D is TRBD1 or TRBD2 (5 bases each). CDR1 is MNHNS and CDR2 is SASEGT in the germline V gene. V dropped 5 bases and J dropped 4 bases, with 13 bases sitting between them. This CDR3 contains 14 residues. The CDR3 bases are TGTGCCAGCAGTCGGGACGGTTTTGCAGATACGCAGTATTTT. It is translated as CASSRDGFADTQYF.

This clonotype was recorded many times. This chain joins TRBV20-1 and TRBJ2-1, with D possibly being TRBD2 (6 bases). The CDR3 extends over 12 amino acids. Germline-derived CDR1 and CDR2 are DFQATT and SNEGSKA (reference sequence). Trimming stripped 0 bases from V and 14 bases from J, with 14 bases between. The CDR3 bases are TGCAGTGCTAGAGAGGGGACTTTGGGAGAGTTCTTC. As protein: CSAREGTLGEFF.